Shown below are 23 T cell receptor beta chains from a single sample sequenced in a study of T cell responses to AZD1222 COVID-19 vaccine. Clones were read by immunoSEQ multiplex PCR, and TCRdb kept only the in-frame ones, dropping some. In the table there are 150,000 to 200,000 clones, roughly 90% of which are singletons. Here the sequenced sample was peripheral blood, taken 28 days after the second AZD1222 dose. The source is an adult who received the AZD1222 COVID-19 vaccine.

This chain joins TRBV2 and TRBJ1-4, with D uncertain. The CDR3 has 15 amino acids. Per the germline V gene, CDR1 is SNHLY and CDR2 is FYNNEI. V was clipped by 2 bases and J by 1 base, with 8 bases between them. As DNA, the CDR3 is TGTGCCAGCAGTGAAACGCGTATAACTAATGAAAAACTGTTTTTT. As protein: CASSETRITNEKLFF.

This chain connects TRBV2 to TRBJ1-6; 7 bases fit TRBD1. Unmatched junction bases numbered 0, after V lost 4 bases and J lost 6 bases. The CDR3 sequence is 13 residues long. Germline CDR1 reads SNHLY; CDR2 reads FYNNEI. In DNA form, the CDR3 reads TGTGCCAGCAGTGGACAGGGTAATTCACCCCTCCACTTT. It yields the protein CASSGQGNSPLHF.

This clone was observed a few times. The genes are TRBV10-3 and TRBJ2-5, with D maybe TRBD1 (6 bases). V lost 3 bases, J lost 4 bases, and 12 bases lay in between. CDR1 ENHRY and CDR2 SYGVKD come from the germline V gene. There are 14 residues in the CDR3. The CDR3 loop reads CAISDRGRGETQYF. The DNA of the CDR3 is TGTGCCATCAGTGACAGGGGACGGGGAGAGACCCAGTACTTC.

The gene calls are TRBV18 and TRBJ1-1; 7 bases agree with TRBD1. Germline assignment: CDR1 KGHSH and CDR2 LQKENI. With 5 bases clipped from V and 3 bases from J, the junction kept 9 bases outside the gene matches. The CDR3 runs 15 residues. CDR3 sequence: CASSENRGGYTEAFF. The CDR3 DNA is TGTGCCAGCTCAGAAAACAGGGGAGGGTACACTGAAGCTTTCTTT.

This chain uses TRBV7-8 with TRBJ1-3; D might be TRBD1 (5 bases). The V gene lost 8 bases and the J gene lost 0 bases, with 8 bases spanning the gap. This CDR3 region has 13 residues. Germline values: CDR1 SGHVS, CDR2 FQNEAQ. CDR3 sequence: CASSGGSGNTIYF. As DNA, the CDR3 is TGTGCCAGCTCTGGGGGCTCTGGAAACACCATATATTTT.

This clone appeared a single time. The chain joins TRBV14 to TRBJ1-1; no clear D. CDR3 length equals 13 residues. Trimming took 2 bases from V and 6 from J, leaving 10 bases between them. Germline V gene data show CDR1 as SGHDN and CDR2 as FVKESK. CDR3 residues: CASSQLEEAEAFF. CDR3 in DNA: TGTGCCAGCAGCCAATTGGAGGAGGCTGAAGCTTTCTTT.

V and J are TRBV9 and TRBJ1-5; 7 positions agree with TRBD1. The CDR3 is 16 amino acids. With V trimmed by 4 bases and J by 0 bases, 7 bases remained unmatched. Germline CDR1 reads SGDLS; CDR2 reads YYNGEE. For the CDR3, the DNA is TGTGCCAGCAGCCTCTCAGGGGGGCATAGCAATCAGCCCCAGCATTTT. This translates into CASSLSGGHSNQPQHF.

CDR3 DNA: TGCAGCGCCAGACAGGGTAACTATGGCTACACCTTC. It is translated as CSARQGNYGYTF. V usage is TRBV29-1 and J usage is TRBJ1-2; 7 bases fit TRBD1. V shed 7 bases and J 1 base; nucleotides not matched to a gene: 3. CDR1 is SQVTM, CDR2 ANQGSEA, per germline. The CDR3 is made up of 12 amino acids.

Notes on this clone: Different DNA sequences within this sample yield the same CDR3. The chain carries TRBV2 and TRBJ1-5; D is unresolved. This CDR3 comprises 12 residues. Germline V gene sequence: CDR1 SNHLY, CDR2 FYNNEI. V was clipped by 5 bases and J by 2 bases, with 4 bases between them. The CDR3 loop reads CASSQGNQPQHF. Written as DNA, the CDR3 is TGTGCCAGCAGTCAGGGCAATCAGCCCCAGCATTTT.

This sequence joins TRBV9 and TRBJ1-3; D is undetermined. Trimming took off 0 bases at V and 2 bases at J, with 15 bases between the two ends. This CDR3 contains 17 residues. In germline, CDR1 is SGDLS, CDR2 YYNGEE. The CDR3 loop reads CASSVGASSPPGNTIYF. CDR3 bases: TGTGCCAGCAGCGTAGGGGCTTCTTCCCCCCCTGGAAACACCATATATTTT.

Here the CDR3 reads CASKTGLSGNTIYF. The CDR3 region has the DNA TGTGCCAGTAAGACAGGGCTGTCTGGAAACACCATATATTTT. This rearrangement joins TRBV14 to TRBJ1-3; 7 bases are shared with TRBD1. Germline CDR1 and CDR2: SGHDN and FVKESK. This CDR3 comprises 14 residues. The J segment lost 1 base and the V segment lost 9 bases, leaving 6 bases of the junction unmatched.

V and J are TRBV10-3 and TRBJ1-2; TRBD1 agrees at 8 bases. The CDR3 contains 13 residues. The V and J ends lost 5 bases and 7 bases, in that order; junction bases with no gene match: 6. Germline CDR1 is ENHRY and CDR2 is SYGVKD. The CDR3 sequence: CAISTDRAGGYTF. The CDR3 nucleotides read TGTGCCATCAGTACGGACAGGGCGGGTGGCTACACCTTC.

The CDR3 protein is CASGGKIRNSPLHF. In DNA, the CDR3 is TGTGCCAGCGGCGGGAAAATTCGCAATTCACCCCTCCACTTT. The chain employs TRBV7-9 and TRBJ1-6; D gene uncertain. Germline V gene data show CDR1 as SEHNR and CDR2 as FQNEAQ (reference sequence). Trimming cost V 8 bases and J 7 bases, with 15 bases left between them. There are 14 residues in the CDR3.

This chain connects TRBV3-1 (or the pseudogene TRBV3-2) to TRBJ2-5; D unresolved. This CDR3 region has 13 residues. V was trimmed by 2 bases and J by 5 bases, leaving 9 bases between them. Germline CDR1 LGHDT, CDR2 YNNKEL (reference sequence). CDR3 sequence reads: CASSQSGEETQYF. The CDR3 DNA reads as TGTGCCAGCAGCCAAAGTGGCGAGGAGACCCAGTACTTC.

J is TRBJ1-3 and V is TRBV2; D call uncertain. V was pared by 3 bases and J by 2 bases, with 11 bases between. Germline lookup yields CDR1 SNHLY and CDR2 FYNNEI. This CDR3 region has 15 residues. The CDR3 is CASSELAGAGNTIYF. CDR3 DNA: TGTGCCAGCAGTGAGTTGGCAGGTGCTGGAAACACCATATATTTT.

The chain has TRBV12-5 and TRBJ2-5, with unresolved D. The CDR3 consists of 11 residues. CDR1 is LGHNT, CDR2 FRNRAP, per germline. V lost 7 bases to trimming and J lost 5 bases, with 8 bases between them. CDR3 region: CASASHETQYF. The DNA of the CDR3 is TGTGCTAGTGCCTCTCATGAGACCCAGTACTTC.

The DNA for the CDR3 is TGTGCCAGCAGATACCAAGAGACCCAGTACTTC. It encodes CASRYQETQYF. V gene TRBV2 combines with J gene TRBJ2-5; D ambiguous. The germline gives CDR1 SNHLY, CDR2 FYNNEI. CDR3 size: 11 residues. Trimming took 6 bases from V and 0 from J, leaving 2 bases between them.

J is TRBJ2-2 and V is TRBV11-2; 7 bases align to TRBD1. V lost 3 bases to trimming and J lost 0 bases; unmatched junction nucleotides: 1. The germline CDR1 and CDR2 sequences are SGHAT and FQNNGV. This CDR3 region has 15 residues. Here the CDR3 DNA reads TGTGCCAGCAGCTTCCAGGGGGCGAACACCGGGGAGCTGTTTTTT. It codes for CASSFQGANTGELFF.

Comment on this clone: The same CDR3 also results from other DNA sequences found in this sample. The chain recombines TRBV12-3 or TRBV12-4 with TRBJ1-1, with D possibly being TRBD1 (5 bases). V lost 3 bases and J lost 5, with 7 bases in between. The CDR3 contains 12 residues. CDR3: CASSFSGTEAFF. The CDR3 region has the DNA TGTGCCAGCAGTTTTTCAGGGACTGAAGCTTTCTTT.

The genes are TRBV27 and TRBJ1-6, with 8 positions matching TRBD1. The CDR3 covers 15 residues. The germline V gene encodes CDR1 MNHEY and CDR2 SMNVEV (reference sequence). V dropped 2 bases and J dropped 7; count of bases not matched to a gene: 4. The DNA of the CDR3 is TGTGCCAGCAGTTTAAACAGGGGGTGGAATTCACCCCTCCACTTT. Amino acids: CASSLNRGWNSPLHF.

Points on this clone: This CDR3 is also generated by other DNA sequences in the sample. The genes are TRBV29-1 and TRBJ1-1, with a tentative D call TRBD1 (6 bases). V was clipped by 2 bases and J by 2 bases, with 9 bases between them. The CDR3 length is 13 residues. CDR1 is SQVTM, CDR2 ANQGSEA, per germline. In DNA, the CDR3 is TGCAGCGTTGAAACAGGGAGCAACACTGAAGCTTTCTTT. Protein product: CSVETGSNTEAFF.

Only one count was recorded for this clone. V is TRBV5-1 and J is TRBJ1-6; 7 bases fit TRBD1. The CDR3 extends over 18 amino acids. Trimming cost V 5 bases and J 0 bases; bases outside gene matches: 11. Germline V gene sequence: CDR1 SGHRS, CDR2 YFSETQ. The CDR3 bases are TGCGCCAGCAGTAATACCGGGACAGCGAGCTCCTATAATTCACCCCTCCACTTT. It is translated as CASSNTGTASSYNSPLHF.

The V call is TRBV6-2 or TRBV6-3, the J call TRBJ1-2, with D unclear. Germline-derived CDR1 and CDR2 are MNHEY and SVGEGT. The germline V and J ends were trimmed by 4 bases and 7 bases, with 10 bases remaining between them. The CDR3 covers 12 residues. CDR3 DNA: TGTGCCAGCAGTTTCCTCGCGGGTGGCTACACCTTC. Residues: CASSFLAGGYTF.